Shown below are 30 T cell receptor beta chains from a single sample sequenced in a study of post-analysis software for immune sequencing data. The antigens for these receptors are not known. Tagging with unique molecular identifiers was a feature of the TCR beta cDNA libraries. TCRdb re-called the PCR reads through MiXCR, storing one row per CDR3 protein. The sample lists a few hundred thousand distinct CDR3 sequences, 35% to 45% seen once, with less than 10% in the top ten. The study, taken as a whole, reports: Relative to controls, patients had a few TRBV segments at higher frequency, with TRBV5-6, TRBV5-1 and TRBV20-1 among these.

Sequencing was carried out using blood. The receptors here all came from a girl aged 2 to 10 with multiple sclerosis.

This clonotype has a single count. The chain recombines TRBV6-5 with TRBJ2-5; TRBD1 agrees at 7 bases. The end of the DNA fits TRBJ2-7 better, so the J call may be wrong. The CDR3 runs 16 residues. CDR1 and CDR2 (germline): MNHEY, SVGAGI. CDR3 DNA sequence: TGTGCCAGCAGTTCGGGTCGACAGGGCAGTGCGAACGAGCAGTACTTC. It is translated as CASSSGRQGSANEQYF.

This clonotype was detected only a few times. The V gene is TRBV5-6, the J gene TRBJ2-4; TRBD1 matches at 12 bases. V gave up 3 bases and J gave up 2 bases; unmatched junction bases: 0. The CDR3 totals 15 residues. The germline CDR1 and CDR2 sequences are SGHDT and YYEEEE. The CDR3, as DNA: TGTGCCAGCAGCTGGGACAGGGGGCCCAAAAACATTCAGTACTTC. Its translation: CASSWDRGPKNIQYF.

The V call is TRBV27, the J call TRBJ2-1, with TRBD1 matching over 8 bases. CDR3 length: 12 amino acids. Trimming cost V 4 bases and J 8 bases; bases outside gene matches: 1. CDR1 is MNHEY, CDR2 SMNVEV, per germline (reference sequence). CDR3 sequence reads: CASSWTGHEQFF. The CDR3, as DNA: TGTGCCAGCAGTTGGACAGGGCATGAGCAGTTCTTC.

The J gene is TRBJ2-7, the V gene TRBV27, with D possibly being TRBD1 (6 bases). The closer fit of TRBJ2-5 to the DNA end suggests the J call may be wrong. The CDR3 runs 14 residues. Germline CDR1 and CDR2: MNHEY and SMNVEV (reference sequence). The CDR3 region is CASSETGSRETQYF. In DNA form, the CDR3 reads TGTGCCAGCAGTGAAACAGGGAGTCGAGAGACCCAGTACTTC.

J is TRBJ2-3 and V is TRBV20-1, with 10 bases that match TRBD2. V shed 0 bases, J shed 11 bases, and the junction held 8 bases outside the gene matches. This CDR3 has 14 residues. Germline V lookup: CDR1 DFQATT, CDR2 SNEGSKA (reference sequence). The CDR3 here is CSARESGRAGRQYF. CDR3 nucleotide sequence: TGCAGTGCTAGAGAAAGCGGGAGGGCTGGTCGGCAGTATTTT.

This clonotype was seen more than once but under ten times. The V call is TRBV7-3, the J call TRBJ2-5; 12 positions agree with TRBD2. The end of the DNA fits TRBJ2-7 better, so the J call may be wrong. Germline-derived CDR1 and CDR2 are SGHTA and FQGTGA. The CDR3 totals 15 residues. CDR3: CASSPRLAGAHEQYF. CDR3 bases: TGTGCCAGCAGCCCAAGACTAGCGGGAGCCCACGAGCAGTACTTC.

J is TRBJ2-3 and V is TRBV4-3, with 9 bases identical to TRBD2. J gave up 6 bases and V 0 bases, and 4 bases lay outside the gene matches. The length of the CDR3 is 15 residues. CDR1 is LGHNA, CDR2 YSLEER, per germline. The CDR3 here is CASSQDRLAEDTQYF. The DNA for the CDR3 is TGCGCCAGCAGCCAAGATCGACTAGCGGAGGATACGCAGTATTTT.

The gene calls are TRBV7-2 and TRBJ2-3; 9 nucleotides line up with TRBD2. V lost 2 bases, J lost 2 bases, and 17 bases stayed unmatched. CDR3 length equals 20 residues. Per germline, CDR1 SGHTA and CDR2 FQGNSA. CDR3 protein: CASSLYAGGWMRPPTDTQYF. CDR3 coding DNA: TGTGCCAGCAGCTTATACGCGGGAGGGTGGATGAGGCCCCCCACAGATACGCAGTATTTT.

The chain has TRBV5-4 and TRBJ2-5; possibly TRBD1 or TRBD2 for D (6 bases each). The CDR3 runs 14 residues. Trimming took off 1 base at V and 9 bases at J, with 16 bases between the two ends. Germline V gene data show CDR1 as SGHNT and CDR2 as YYREEE (reference sequence). The CDR3 coding sequence is TGTGCCAGCAGCTTGACAGGGACGGGAGTGCCCCAGTACTTC. Translating gives CASSLTGTGVPQYF.

Concerning this clonotype: A junction end diverges from the germline sequence, so it may reflect a read error. The chain uses TRBV7-8 and TRBJ2-1; 7 positions agree with TRBD2. The CDR3 length is 17 residues. The V gene's germline CDR1 is SGHVS and CDR2 FQNEAQ. The DNA of the CDR3 is TGTGCCGGCAGCTTAGTGGGGGGGAAGTCCTCTTACAATGAGCAGTTCTTC. The encoded protein is CAGSLVGGKSSYNEQFF.

V and J are TRBV5-1 and TRBJ2-4; tentatively, D is TRBD2 (7 bases). The end of the DNA aligns better with TRBJ2-7, so the J call may be wrong. The CDR3 has 17 residues. From germline, CDR1 is SGHRS and CDR2 YFSETQ. CDR3 region: CASSLYTGRGTSYEQYF. In DNA, the CDR3 is TGCGCCAGCAGCTTATATACAGGGCGGGGGACTTCCTACGAGCAGTACTTC.

The chain's CDR3 is CASSYVHYTDGPYEQYF. In DNA, the CDR3 is TGTGCCAGCAGTTACGTCCACTATACGGACGGCCCCTACGAGCAGTACTTC. The chain has TRBV6-6 and TRBJ2-7, with unresolved D. CDR3 length equals 17 residues. V lost 2 bases and J lost 2, with 19 bases in between. CDR1 and CDR2 from the germline V gene are MNHNY and SVGAGI (reference sequence).

The chain uses TRBV20-1 and TRBJ2-5, with D possibly being TRBD1 (5 bases). V lost 7 bases to trimming and J lost 4 bases, with 25 bases between them. This CDR3 has 16 amino acids. Germline V gives CDR1 DFQATT, CDR2 SNEGSKA (reference sequence). The CDR3 bases are TGCAGTGTTCCCCTCAGGGAATCGCTTTTCTTAGAGACCCAGTACTTC. Protein: CSVPLRESLFLETQYF.

The chain has TRBV4-1 and TRBJ2-5; 8 nucleotides line up with TRBD2. Germline assignment: CDR1 MGHRA and CDR2 YSYEKL. The junction had 13 bases not matched to a gene; V was cut back by 2 bases and J by 2 bases. The CDR3 totals 18 residues. This CDR3 reads CASSQTGPPTSGQETQYF. DNA of the CDR3: TGCGCCAGCAGCCAAACGGGACCACCAACTAGCGGACAAGAGACCCAGTACTTC.

V and J are TRBV7-9 and TRBJ1-5; D not certain. V gave up 9 bases and J gave up 3 bases, with 15 bases separating them. The CDR3 covers 14 residues. CDR1 is SEHNR and CDR2 is FQNEAQ in the germline V gene (reference sequence). The CDR3 loop is CASPRRRDNQPQHF. CDR3 nucleotide sequence: TGTGCCAGTCCTCGTAGGCGAGACAATCAGCCCCAGCATTTT. Complete variable domain (other parts from reference TRBV7-9 and TRBJ1-5): DTGVSQNPRHKITKRGQNVTFRCDPISEHNRLYWYRQTLGQGPEFLTYFQNEAQLEKSRLLSDRFSAERPKGSFSTLEIQRTEQGDSAMYLCASPRRRDNQPQHFGDGTRLSIL.

The chain couples TRBV29-1 to TRBJ2-1; 11 nucleotides match TRBD2. With 4 bases clipped from V and 7 bases from J, the junction kept 12 bases outside the gene matches. The germline V gene has CDR1 SQVTM and CDR2 ANQGSEA. CDR3 length: 16 residues. CDR3 bases: TGCAGCGTTGGCCTTAGCGGGGGGGCGTTGGATAATGAGCAGTTCTTC. Translating gives CSVGLSGGALDNEQFF.

Only a few counts were recorded for this clonotype. V gene TRBV5-5 combines with J gene TRBJ2-1, with D possibly called TRBD1 or TRBD2 (6 bases each). V dropped 4 bases and J dropped 0 bases, with 11 bases sitting between them. Germline-derived CDR1 and CDR2 are SGHKS and YYEKEE (reference sequence). This CDR3 has 15 residues. For the CDR3, the DNA is TGTGCCAGCAGCGGGGGGACAACCTCCTACAATGAGCAGTTCTTC. It is translated as CASSGGTTSYNEQFF. Filled out from reference TRBV5-5 and TRBJ2-1, the complete variable domain reads DAGVTQSPTHLIKTRGQQVTLRCSPISGHKSVSWYQQVLGQGPQFIFQYYEKEERGRGNFPDRFSARQFPNYSSELNVNALLLGDSALYLCASSGGTTSYNEQFFGPGTRLTVL.

This clonotype was seen at least ten times. At one end the junction does not follow the germline gene, possibly because of a read error. V gene TRBV7-7 combines with J gene TRBJ2-1, with D uncertain. Germline CDR1 and CDR2: SSHAT and FNYEAQ (reference sequence). CDR3 size: 13 residues. The CDR3 DNA follows: TGTGCTAGCAGAACCCGCTGGGTAAATGAGCAGTTCTTC. It translates to CASRTRWVNEQFF.

V and J are TRBV6-5 and TRBJ1-2; D not resolved. This CDR3 spans 12 amino acids. Trimming took off 7 bases at V and 7 bases at J, with 13 bases between the two ends. The germline CDR1 and CDR2 sequences are MNHEY and SVGAGI. CDR3 coding DNA: TGTGCCAGCACTATGACTGGACGTGGCTACACCTTC. Its protein product is CASTMTGRGYTF.

Only a few counts were recorded for this clonotype. As DNA, the CDR3 is TGCGCCAGCAGCCAAGATCACAGCGGTTGGACAGATACGCAGTATTTT. It yields the protein CASSQDHSGWTDTQYF. This sequence joins TRBV4-3 and TRBJ2-3; weak D call: TRBD2 (5 bases). The CDR3 has 16 amino acids. Germline-derived CDR1 and CDR2 are LGHNA and YSLEER. V lost 0 bases, J lost 3 bases, and 13 bases lay in between.

This clonotype has only a few counts. The CDR3 region has the DNA TGTGCCAGCAGTCCAGACAGGCTAGCCAAAAACATTCAGTACTTC. Its protein is CASSPDRLAKNIQYF. This rearrangement joins TRBV12-3 or TRBV12-4 to TRBJ2-4; maybe TRBD1 (6 bases). V dropped 5 bases and J dropped 0 bases, with 11 bases sitting between them. The CDR3 is made up of 15 amino acids.

The V call is TRBV7-6, the J call TRBJ2-5; tentative D call: TRBD1 (7 bases). The V end was cut by 6 bases, the J end by 5 bases, with 16 bases between. The CDR3 loop spans 14 amino acids. Germline lookup yields CDR1 SGHVS and CDR2 FNYEAQ. Here the CDR3 reads CASRTGTGRETQYF. The DNA for the CDR3 is TGTGCCAGCAGGACAGGGACGGGGAGGGAGACCCAGTACTTC.

This clonotype was detected only a few times. The chain uses TRBV5-1 and TRBJ2-7; perhaps TRBD1 as D (5 bases). CDR1 is SGHRS and CDR2 is YFSETQ in the germline V gene. CDR3 length: 13 amino acids. V lost 5 bases and J 0 bases, leaving 9 bases between the germline ends. The CDR3 is CASRGAASYEQYF. Written as DNA, the CDR3 is TGCGCCAGCAGAGGGGCAGCCTCCTACGAGCAGTACTTC.

The chain combines TRBV12-3 or TRBV12-4 with TRBJ2-1; the match to TRBD2 covers 13 bases. Trimming cost V 3 bases and J 0 bases; bases outside gene matches: 2. CDR3 length: 17 amino acids. CDR3 loop: CASSLRLAGGSYNEQFF. CDR3 DNA sequence: TGTGCCAGCAGTTTGAGACTAGCGGGAGGCTCCTACAATGAGCAGTTCTTC.

This clonotype was recorded only once. This chain uses TRBV5-1 with TRBJ2-7; 9 bases fit TRBD1. Per the germline V gene, CDR1 is SGHRS and CDR2 is YFSETQ. There are 17 residues in the CDR3. V gave up 4 bases and J gave up 3 bases; unmatched junction bases: 14. The CDR3 region is CASSPGQGKVSNYEQYF. The CDR3 DNA is TGCGCCAGCAGCCCGGGACAGGGAAAAGTATCTAACTACGAGCAGTACTTC.

Concerning this clonotype itself: A much larger clone is a single base away; this may be a read error. The V gene is TRBV7-9, the J gene TRBJ2-7, with 11 bases that match TRBD2. This CDR3 has 15 amino acids. Germline values: CDR1 SEHNR, CDR2 FQNEAQ (reference sequence). The CDR3 protein is CAGSSLAGGSYEQYF. The CDR3 DNA reads as TGTGCCGGCAGCAGCCTAGCGGGGGGTTCCTACGAGCAGTACTTC.

The genes are TRBV7-9 and TRBJ2-3, with D uncertain. Looked up from germline, CDR1 is SEHNR and CDR2 is FQNEAQ (reference sequence). The CDR3 is 16 amino acids. Trimming took off 5 bases at V and 3 bases at J, with 18 bases between the two ends. The CDR3 is CASSAKDGAETDTQYF. DNA for the CDR3: TGTGCCAGCAGCGCTAAAGACGGAGCCGAGACAGATACGCAGTATTTT.

The chain couples TRBV27 to TRBJ1-5; perhaps TRBD1 as D (5 bases). CDR1 and CDR2 from the germline V gene are MNHEY and SMNVEV (reference sequence). The CDR3 extends over 15 amino acids. V was trimmed by 6 bases and J by 2 bases, leaving 14 bases between them. CDR3 protein: CASSPTGYRNQPQHF. The CDR3 nucleotides are TGTGCCAGCAGCCCTACAGGTTACCGCAATCAGCCCCAGCATTTT.

In its sample, this clonotype was seen a few times. The rearrangement links TRBV5-1 to TRBJ2-5; 13 bases fit TRBD2. The length of the CDR3 is 18 residues. J lost 2 bases, V lost 4 bases, and 11 bases had no gene match. The germline gives CDR1 SGHRS, CDR2 YFSETQ. The CDR3, as DNA: TGCGCCAGCAGCCTCCGCGGGACTAGCGGGATGAGGCAAGAGACCCAGTACTTC. Translated: CASSLRGTSGMRQETQYF.

This sequence joins TRBV12-3 or TRBV12-4 and TRBJ2-5; D gene unclear. The CDR3 contains 14 residues. The V and J ends lost 5 bases and 11 bases respectively, with 21 bases between them. CDR3 in amino acids: CASSPEPARAAQYF. The CDR3 bases are TGTGCCAGCAGTCCCGAACCTGCTAGGGCGGCGCAGTACTTC.